This T cell receptor beta chain was identified during a study of T cell responses to AZD1222 COVID-19 vaccine. Trimming cost V 3 bases and J 6 bases, with 12 bases left between them. Germline CDR1 reads MNHNS; CDR2 reads SASEGT. The CDR3 has 13 residues. The study's findings and limits: After the peak T cell response, and only then, were repertoires sampled.

The data were produced by immunoSEQ multiplex PCR, yet TCRdb's version contains in-frame clones alone and is incomplete. The data contain about 140,000 clones, roughly 90% of them seen just once; the ten biggest clones take up just over 5.5%. About this clone itself: What it binds is unknown.

This material consisted of peripheral blood, taken on day 0 of AZD1222 vaccination. This TCR was sampled from an adult in good health. The V and J genes are TRBV6-1 and TRBJ2-7, with D uncertain. DNA for the CDR3: TGTGCCAGCAGTGATGGACGAGATTTCGAGCAGTACTTC. This gives the protein CASSDGRDFEQYF.